The present TCR beta chain was sequenced within a study of CD8+ T cells in alopecia areata. V dropped 5 bases and J dropped 5 bases, with 12 bases sitting between them. Germline V gene data show CDR1 as MRHNA and CDR2 as SNTAGT. CDR3 length: 13 residues. Sorting of PBMCs yielded the CD4+ and CD8+ T cells. RNA, once extracted, was reverse transcribed into cDNA for use as the sequencing template. The table came from immunoSEQ multiplex PCR; TCRdb's copy has only in-frame clones and leaves some out. This sample has some 120,000 clones, with around 50% found just once. The starting material was CD4+ T cells sorted from blood, obtained at week 0. The chain links TRBV6-4 to TRBJ2-5; no definite D call. The TCR sequence derives from a human donor with alopecia areata. The CDR3 loop is CASSLRHGETQYF. The CDR3, as DNA: TGTGCCAGCAGTCTGCGACACGGGGAGACCCAGTACTTC.